What follows is one T cell receptor beta chain and its context. No antigen is known for it. It is likely a read error, because the conserved phenylalanine at the end of the CDR3 is missing. The DNA is left out, because the CDR3 cannot be placed on it with certainty; the CDR3 is given as TCRdb lists it. This sample was included in a study of prognosis after radiotherapy for stage I lung cancer. Study context: A few developed distant metastases after radiotherapy (median approximately seven months), and 15 had no significant progression. Study conclusions and caveats: Patients developing distant metastases showed lower Shannon entropy after stereotactic body radiation therapy.

Genomic DNA yielded TCR beta CDR3, amplified by two-round multiplex PCR. With primers specific to each TRBV and TRBJ gene, the first-round PCR was performed. Second-round PCR employed universal primers. A single record per CDR3 protein comes from TCRdb applying MiXCR to the multiplex PCR reads. The sample contains over 10,000 distinct CDR3 sequences, about 51% of which appear only once. The sequencing used PBMCs, collected before or after stereotactic body radiation therapy (not recorded which). The source of this sequence is a donor older than 45 with non-small cell lung cancer.

The CDR3 loop reads CASSPRPPTSGSGVTSSTS. The chain carries TRBV28 and TRBJ2-3; TRBD2 is the table's D call and was not checked against the DNA. Germline CDR1 reads MDHEN; CDR2 reads SYDVKM. The CDR3 spans 19 residues, counting both ends.